This entry concerns a single T cell receptor beta chain. The antigen remains undetermined. The data were taken from a study of shared clonotypes between healthy human individuals. Naive CD8 isolation took CD45RO-negative cells positively selected for CCR7 and excluded terminally differentiated effector memory CD45RA+ cells. V was pared by 5 bases and J by 4 bases, with 23 bases of the junction left unmatched. The CDR3 has 20 residues. CDR1 MDHEN and CDR2 SYDVKM come from the germline V gene. The deep-level immunoSEQ assay was used. Clones were read by immunoSEQ multiplex PCR, and TCRdb kept only the in-frame ones, dropping some. Among about 2.2 million clones listed, 93% were seen once. Study results and caveats: Clonotype sharing among the donors was expected to vary with sequencing depth.

The TCR was taken from a man between 18 and 29 years old in good health. Some clones in this sample may be carry-over from other donors' samples. The material sequenced was naive CD8+ T cells from PBMCs. The gene calls are TRBV28 and TRBJ1-3, with TRBD1 matching 7 bases. The CDR3 protein is CASSPDPGTDTEWPGNTIYF. Written as DNA, the CDR3 is TGTGCCAGCAGTCCCGACCCCGGGACAGATACGGAGTGGCCAGGAAACACCATATATTTT.